A single sample is the source of the 11 T cell receptor beta chains below, sequenced in a study of cytomegalovirus exposure and HLA in healthy donors. This PCR relied on a set of 60 Vbeta primers and 13 Jbeta primers. Clones were sequenced by immunoSEQ multiplex PCR, and TCRdb holds only the in-frame ones, with some missing. Counted here are 210,000 or so clones, 65% to 85% occurring once; the ten biggest clones make up roughly 0.75%. The sample taken for sequencing was PBMCs. The receptors here all came from a boy between 2 and 10 years old in good health and CMV-seronegative.

V and J are TRBV10-2 and TRBJ1-5; 9 bases line up with TRBD1. The CDR3 runs 14 residues. CDR1 and CDR2 from the germline V gene are WSHSY and SAAADI. V lost 4 bases and J lost 4; bases outside the gene matches: 2. This chain's CDR3 is CASSGGTGNQPQHF. The CDR3 DNA reads TGCGCCAGCAGTGGAGGGACAGGGAATCAGCCCCAGCATTTT.

The J gene is TRBJ2-3, the V gene TRBV29-1; 8 nucleotides match TRBD2. The CDR3 sequence is 12 residues long. Germline values: CDR1 SQVTM, CDR2 ANQGSEA. J gave up 4 bases and V 3 bases, and 0 bases lay outside the gene matches. The CDR3 nucleotides are TGCAGCGTTGACGGGGGGGCAGATACGCAGTATTTT. It specifies CSVDGGADTQYF.

V gene TRBV2 combines with J gene TRBJ1-2; 7 bases are a match to TRBD1. Germline CDR1 and CDR2: SNHLY and FYNNEI. There are 15 residues in the CDR3. Losses at the gene ends were 6 bases for V and 4 bases for J; bases not matched to a gene: 11. Here the CDR3 reads CASRPDRVRAYGYTF. The CDR3 nucleotides are TGTGCCAGCAGGCCAGACAGGGTCCGGGCCTATGGCTACACCTTC. The complete variable domain, with remaining parts taken from reference TRBV2 and TRBJ1-2, reads EPEVTQTPSHQVTQMGQEVILRCVPISNHLYFYWYRQILGQKVEFLVSFYNNEISEKSEIFDDQFSVERPDGSNFTLKIRSTKLEDSAMYFCASRPDRVRAYGYTFGSGTRLTVV.

This clone was counted between two and nine times. The rearrangement links TRBV5-4 to TRBJ2-7, with D perhaps matching TRBD1 (5 bases). The V end lost 0 bases, the J end lost 3 bases, and 10 bases lay between the germline ends. CDR3 length: 14 amino acids. Germline lookup yields CDR1 SGHNT and CDR2 YYREEE (reference sequence). This CDR3 reads CASSLAGQGYEQYF. DNA for the CDR3: TGTGCCAGCAGCTTGGCCGGGCAGGGCTACGAGCAGTACTTC. The entire variable domain, with the rest obtained from reference TRBV5-4 and TRBJ2-7, is as follows: ETGVTQSPTHLIKTRGQQVTLRCSSQSGHNTVSWYQQALGQGPQFIFQYYREEENGRGNFPPRFSGLQFPNYSSELNVNALELDDSALYLCASSLAGQGYEQYFGPGTRLTVT.

The J gene is TRBJ2-5, the V gene TRBV9; no reliable D call. The germline V and J ends were trimmed by 1 base and 1 base, with 8 bases remaining between them. The germline gives CDR1 SGDLS, CDR2 YYNGEE. This CDR3 spans 14 amino acids. CDR3 bases: TGTGCCAGCAGCGTACGTGGCCTCCAAGAGACCCAGTACTTC. Translated, it gives CASSVRGLQETQYF.

The chain carries TRBV6-6 and TRBJ2-1, with 9 bases fitting TRBD2. V lost 2 bases and J lost 10; bases outside the gene matches: 3. Germline V CDR1 and CDR2: MNHNY, SVGAGI (reference sequence). This CDR3 is 13 amino acids long. CDR3 region: CASSYGTSTEQFF. The CDR3 coding sequence is TGTGCCAGCAGTTACGGGACTAGCACGGAGCAGTTCTTC.

This clone was seen a single time. This rearrangement joins TRBV7-2 to TRBJ1-3, with unresolved D. Looked up from germline, CDR1 is SGHTA and CDR2 is FQGNSA. Trimming cost V 7 bases and J 0 bases, with 7 bases left between them. CDR3 length: 13 amino acids. CDR3 amino acids: CASTPSSGNTIYF. DNA of the CDR3: TGTGCCAGCACCCCTTCCTCTGGAAACACCATATATTTT.

DNA of the CDR3: TGCAGTGCCGTGGGCACGGTGGAAGCTTTCTTT. Protein product: CSAVGTVEAFF. The chain is built from TRBV20-1 and TRBJ1-1, with D unresolved. With 6 bases removed from V and 8 bases from J, the gap between germline ends came to 13 bases. The germline gives CDR1 DFQATT, CDR2 SNEGSKA (reference sequence). The CDR3 extends over 11 amino acids.

V and J are TRBV30 and TRBJ1-6, with a weak D call TRBD1 (5 bases). The germline V and J ends were trimmed by 2 bases and 7 bases, with 9 bases remaining between them. Germline CDR1 GTSNPN, CDR2 SVGIG (reference sequence). The CDR3 is made up of 13 amino acids. CDR3 sequence reads: CAWSMRQNSPLHF. As DNA, the CDR3 is TGTGCCTGGAGTATGCGACAGAATTCACCCCTCCACTTT.

The J gene is TRBJ1-3, the V gene TRBV5-1; 9 positions agree with TRBD1. The CDR3 length is 15 residues. Germline lookup yields CDR1 SGHRS and CDR2 YFSETQ. V lost 0 bases, J lost 5 bases, and 3 bases stayed unmatched. CDR3 residues: CASSLATGGRNTIYF. The DNA of the CDR3 is TGCGCCAGCAGCTTGGCCACAGGGGGCAGAAACACCATATATTTT. The full variable domain, rest sourced from reference TRBV5-1 and TRBJ1-3, is KAGVTQTPRYLIKTRGQQVTLSCSPISGHRSVSWYQQTPGQGLQFLFEYFSETQRNKGNFPGRFSGRQFSNSRSEMNVSTLELGDSALYLCASSLATGGRNTIYFGEGSWLTVV.

The gene calls are TRBV6-5 and TRBJ1-5; 9 bases match TRBD1. Germline V gene lookup returns CDR1 MNHEY and CDR2 SVGAGI. The CDR3 is 13 residues long. V was pared by 8 bases and J by 5 bases, with 4 bases of the junction left unmatched. The CDR3 DNA follows: TGTGCCAGCTCCACAGGGGGCTATCAGCCCCAGCATTTT. Protein: CASSTGGYQPQHF.